This paragraph reports one T cell receptor beta chain. The antigen it binds to is not known. Per-base quality was not reported, and no clone a single base away is much larger than it. The donors were included in the validation cohort of over a hundred subjects, a group kept apart from the approximately 650-subject first cohort. The library was built by means of the immunoSEQ multiplex PCR assay. The authors' pipeline ran thus. A statistical classification framework was built for diagnosing cytomegalovirus status from the catalog of TCR beta chain sequences. TCRdb re-hosts the immuneACCESS table, in-frame sequences only. Its copies lack some clones; in the studies checked, an unresolved V gene accounts for under half of them, and the cause for the rest is not known. The V and J calls and the clone size are those of that table, but D and trimming were determined from the DNA. The sample profile shows 100,000 to 150,000 clones; roughly 95% of them were found once. Clones ranked in the top ten supply 1.7% of the sample.

These data originate in a study of cytomegalovirus exposure and HLA in healthy donors (dated by TCRdb to the late 2010s). In the study overall: According to a later analysis, the 120 or so validation repertoires were produced on the same platform as the roughly 700 repertoires of the first cohort. Besides the first cohort of 666 subjects, a separate validation cohort made up of over a hundred different subjects was used. The study aimed to test whether signatures of past pathogen exposure could be identified by cataloging public T cell receptors. To predict cytomegalovirus infection status, the study brought together high-throughput TCR immunosequencing, statistical association of individual TCRs with disease status, and machine learning. Summary of the overall study and its limitations: In both the original and validation cohorts, the classifier was reported to diagnose cytomegalovirus status with high specificity and sensitivity. Subsequent analysis determined that TCRs grouped into clusters in the first cohort also showed a tendency toward co-occurrence across the approximately 120 validation repertoires, and approximately 94% of cluster scores exceeded 0. A few of the identified cytomegalovirus-associated TCR beta chains were confirmed in vitro to be specific for cytomegalovirus antigens. Across donors, most TCR sequences were observed very rarely, whereas some public TCRs were present in many individuals. It was suggested by the authors that the approach could potentially be generalized to other disease states and immunological phenotypes. The validation cohort had no HLA typing available for a later analysis, so co-occurrence within that cohort was assessed over all 120 or so repertoires. The study listed 170 or so TCR beta chains as associated with cytomegalovirus.

Based on the germline V gene, the CDR1 and CDR2 sequences are LGHNA and YSLEER. Spanning cysteine to phenylalanine, the CDR3 consists of 15 amino acids. Only the CDR3 DNA is retained, 45 bases long and in frame from the first base. Relative to germline, V is missing 1 base and J is missing 6 bases, with 4 bases of the junction outside any gene match. Sequences were obtained from PBMCs. The chain couples TRBV4-3 to TRBJ2-1; 9 bases in the junction line up with TRBD1. This receptor was obtained from a man aged 18 to 30 in good health and CMV-seronegative. The DNA sequence is TGCGCCAGCAGCCAAGGGACAGGGGACATCAATGAGCAGTTCTTC. This is translated as CASSQGTGDINEQFF.